This T cell receptor beta chain was captured in a study of CD8 T cells in ankylosing spondylitis. Findings of the study overall: Seemingly distinctive of ankylosing spondylitis blood was a TCR beta motif formed by eight highly homologous variants. From matched ankylosing spondylitis synovial fluid, disease-linked clones were reportedly recovered at significantly enriched levels. Peripheral blood held disease-linked clones only at relatively low frequency, and these were CD8+.

Quantitative molecular-barcoded 5'-RACE generated the TCR beta libraries. TCRdb re-called the 5' RACE reads with MiXCR, one entry per CDR3 protein. The table has 150,000 to 200,000 distinct CDR3 sequences, 13% seen once; the top ten hold 11%. The ends were cut back, 5 bases at V and 3 bases at J, with 18 bases in the middle. This CDR3 region has 15 residues. The germline gives CDR1 DFQATT, CDR2 SNEGSKA (reference sequence). This clonotype was counted at least ten times. Antigen: not known. What was sequenced was blood, either unsorted or a sorted T cell fraction (not recorded which). This TCR derives from a female donor with ankylosing spondylitis or in good health (not recorded which). V usage is TRBV20-1 and J usage is TRBJ2-3; D unclear. The CDR3: CSASRRAGNTDTQYF. The DNA of the CDR3 is TGCAGTGCTTCCCGACGGGCAGGAAATACAGATACGCAGTATTTT.